A single sample gave rise to the 8 T cell receptor beta chains below, sequenced in a study of CD8 T cells in ankylosing spondylitis. TCRdb reprocessed the 5' RACE reads via MiXCR and lists one record per CDR3 protein. This sample has approximately 100,000 distinct CDR3 sequences, with 24% found just once. Sequencing used synovial fluid, either unsorted or a sorted T cell fraction (not recorded which). Every receptor here comes from a male donor with ankylosing spondylitis.

This clonotype was counted at least ten times. The chain combines TRBV20-1 with TRBJ2-1, with D unresolved. The CDR3 loop spans 15 amino acids. Germline values: CDR1 DFQATT, CDR2 SNEGSKA (reference sequence). Trimming shortened V by 0 bases and J by 5 bases, and 14 bases separated the two germline ends. CDR3 DNA sequence: TGCAGTGCTAGAGATCCCCCGGGCCCGGACAATGAGCAGTTCTTC. As protein: CSARDPPGPDNEQFF.

This clonotype was observed at least ten times. The chain recombines TRBV7-2 with TRBJ2-2, with 7 nucleotides matching TRBD1. The V and J ends lost 3 bases and 2 bases, in that order; junction bases with no gene match: 9. Germline values: CDR1 SGHTA, CDR2 FQGNSA. This CDR3 region has 17 residues. The CDR3 region has the DNA TGTGCCAGCAGCTTTCGACTGGGACAGTCCAACACCGGGGAGCTGTTTTTT. This gives the protein CASSFRLGQSNTGELFF.

With regard to this clonotype: One junction end disagrees with the germline gene, perhaps due to a read error. This sequence joins TRBV6-2 or TRBV6-3 and TRBJ2-1; 7 nucleotides agree with TRBD2. CDR1 and CDR2 (germline): MNHEY, SVGEGT. The CDR3 consists of 11 residues. The CDR3: CASSSPGGSLF. The CDR3 nucleotides are TGTGCCAGCAGTTCCCCCGGCGGGAGCCTCTTC.

The chain links TRBV7-2 to TRBJ2-1; 11 bases match TRBD2. The CDR3 is 16 residues long. CDR1 is SGHTA and CDR2 is FQGNSA in the germline V gene. After removal of 5 bases from V and 7 bases from J, the junction contained 10 bases not matched to a gene. In DNA form, the CDR3 reads TGTGCCAGCAGCCAGAGGCTAAGGACTAGCGGGAATGAGCAGTTCTTC. This gives the protein CASSQRLRTSGNEQFF.

The rearrangement links TRBV18 to TRBJ1-5, with a tentative D call TRBD1 (5 bases). Trimming stripped 3 bases from V and 7 bases from J, with 13 bases between. CDR1 is KGHSH, CDR2 LQKENI, per germline. There are 14 residues in the CDR3. The chain's CDR3 is CASSPSSGGQPQHF. In nucleotides, the CDR3 is TGTGCCAGCTCACCGAGCTCTGGGGGGCAGCCCCAGCATTTT.

This sequence joins TRBV10-3 and TRBJ2-4, with 10 nucleotides matching TRBD2. The CDR3 covers 16 residues. Per the germline V gene, CDR1 is ENHRY and CDR2 is SYGVKD. V lost 5 bases and J lost 8; bases outside the gene matches: 12. CDR3 residues: CAISPVASGSRDIQYF. Written as DNA, the CDR3 is TGTGCCATCAGTCCTGTGGCTAGCGGGAGCCGGGACATTCAGTACTTC.

This clonotype appeared a few times. The chain has TRBV4-2 and TRBJ2-1; D gene ambiguous. V gave up 1 base and J gave up 7 bases, with 8 bases separating them. The CDR3 loop spans 13 amino acids. Germline CDR1 is LGHNA and CDR2 is YNFKEQ. The CDR3, as DNA: TGTGCCAGCAGCCAAGCGTCCCTGAATGAGCAGTTCTTC. Protein: CASSQASLNEQFF.

The chain uses TRBV20-1 and TRBJ1-3; D not resolved. Trimming shortened V by 6 bases and J by 4 bases, and 13 bases separated the two germline ends. From germline, CDR1 is DFQATT and CDR2 SNEGSKA (reference sequence). The CDR3 totals 13 residues. The CDR3 region has the DNA TGCAGTGCGATTGACGCTGGCGGAAACACCATATATTTT. Amino acid sequence: CSAIDAGGNTIYF.